A selection of T cell receptor beta chains follows, all from one sample in a study of graft-versus-host responses after intestinal transplantation. Their recognized antigens are unknown. Libraries were prepared by immunoSEQ multiplex PCR; TCRdb keeps only in-frame clonotypes and omits some of them. Among nearly 90,000 clones listed, under 85% were seen once. The input for sequencing was unstimulated CD8+ T cells sorted from spleen or lymph node cells, taken before intestinal transplant. These receptors were obtained from a human donor who received an intestinal transplant. The CDR3 runs from the conserved cysteine through the conserved F or W.

>13|TRBJ2-7|TRBV18
CASSELPRSEQYF
>14|TRBJ2-3|TRBV5-1
CASSGSPGTDTQYF
>16|TRBJ1-6|TRBV4-1
CASSQDPPGGNSPLHF
>15|TRBJ2-2|TRBV6-6
CASSLTSGNTGELFF
>15|TRBJ2-7|TRBV9
CASSVGTSGSYEQYF
>14|TRBJ2-7|TRBV5-1
CASSPEGGSYEQYF
>14|TRBJ1-1|TRBV6-6
CASSYTGKGTEAFF
>13|TRBJ1-6|TRBV7-9
CASSLAGNSPLHF
>13|TRBJ2-7|TRBV29-1
CSVTQKTTYEQYF
>12|TRBJ2-2|TRBV28
CASTPPTGELFF
>15|TRBJ2-2|TRBV6-5
CASSTGLAGEGELFF
>12|TRBJ2-7|TRBV5-6
CASSLLSSEQYF
>15|TRBJ2-7|TRBV28
CASSFASGSGYEQYF
>15|TRBJ1-1|TRBV29-1
CSAIPQGARDTEAFF
>13|TRBJ1-4|TRBV6-5
CANPQNSNEKLFF
>17|TRBJ2-6|TRBV4-1
CASSPSQGRSRVRVLTF
>12|NA|TRBV7-2
CASSSTRYEQYF
>18|TRBJ2-1|TRBV9
CASSVEGTGTSSYNEQFF
>14|TRBJ1-2|TRBV9
CASSEGRGGYGYTF
>17|TRBJ2-5|TRBV7-9
CASSLNPLAPGQETQYF
>16|TRBJ2-2|TRBV6-5
CASSYTSAGSGGELFF
>15|TRBJ2-7|TRBV29-1
CSVESGDRVSYEQYF
>15|TRBJ1-2|TRBV5-6
CASSLVGRTGHGYTF
>14|TRBJ1-3|TRBV10-2
CASSHQTSGNTIYF
>16|TRBJ2-5|TRBV7-9
CASSLLGDRVEETQYF
>15|TRBJ2-5|TRBV28
CASSPSQGRGETQYF
>14|NA|TRBV7-2
CASSFSGTSYEQYF
>16|TRBJ2-7|TRBV19
CASSPKPGTGFYEQYF
>12|TRBJ2-3|TRBV27
CASSLNGISQYF